The 10 T cell receptor beta chains in this list originate from one sample, sequenced in a study of OX40 agonist ivuxolimab in advanced cancers. The method behind the library was the immunoSEQ multiplex PCR assay. As stored in TCRdb, this immuneACCESS dataset retains in-frame rearrangements with V and J assigned. A fraction of the clones does not appear; measured against another copy, unresolved V genes explain less than half of the discrepancy, and the remainder lacks a known reason. The sample contains about 82,000 clones, 85% to 90% of them found a single time. Approximately 2% of the sample is taken by the ten largest. The material was CD4+ or CD8+ T cells sorted from blood, obtained in a trial of the OX40 agonist ivuxolimab. Receptors were obtained from an adult with an advanced solid tumor such as melanoma, head and neck, liver or kidney cancer.

V and J are TRBV14 and TRBJ1-5; D perhaps matches TRBD1 (5 bases). Germline V lookup: CDR1 SGHDN, CDR2 FVKESK. This CDR3 contains 18 residues. Trimming cost V 3 bases and J 1 base, with 19 bases left between them. The CDR3 loop is CASSQGGRGKYSNQPQHF. In nucleotides, the CDR3 is TGTGCCAGCAGCCAGGGGGGGAGGGGTAAGTACAGCAATCAGCCCCAGCATTTT.

The genes are TRBV14 and TRBJ2-1; 16 bases are a match to TRBD2. The trim removed 4 bases at V and 5 bases at J, leaving 14 bases unmatched. From germline, CDR1 is SGHDN and CDR2 FVKESK. This CDR3 contains 20 residues. The CDR3 DNA sequence: TGTGCCAGCAGCCCTTGGCCAGGGACTAGCGGGAGGGCCAGAAACAATGAGCAGTTCTTC. Its translation is CASSPWPGTSGRARNNEQFF. The variable domain in full, completed from reference TRBV14 and TRBJ2-1, reads EAGVTQFPSHSVIEKGQTVTLRCDPISGHDNLYWYRRVMGKEIKFLLHFVKESKQDESGMPNNRFLAERTGGTYSTLKVQPAELEDSGVYFCASSPWPGTSGRARNNEQFFGPGTRLTVL.

The rearrangement joins TRBV29-1 to TRBJ2-3, with D possibly being TRBD1 or TRBD2 (6 bases each). Trimming took off 1 base at V and 0 bases at J, with 8 bases between the two ends. The CDR3 spans 14 residues. Germline V CDR1 and CDR2: SQVTM, ANQGSEA. The CDR3, as DNA: TGCAGCGTTGAAGGGAGGGGGAGCACAGATACGCAGTATTTT. Protein: CSVEGRGSTDTQYF.

The chain is built from TRBV7-3 and TRBJ2-6; D remains ambiguous. Per the germline V gene, CDR1 is SGHTA and CDR2 is FQGTGA. V shed 5 bases and J shed 1 base, with 12 bases lying between them. The CDR3 length is 16 residues. The CDR3 region is CASSPHPESGANVLTF. The CDR3 region has the DNA TGTGCCAGCAGCCCTCATCCCGAGTCTGGGGCCAACGTCCTGACTTTC.

This clone was seen a single time. This chain connects TRBV27 to TRBJ2-2; the match to TRBD2 covers 8 bases. CDR1 and CDR2 (germline): MNHEY, SMNVEV (reference sequence). The CDR3 extends over 18 amino acids. J was trimmed by 6 bases and V by 8 bases; bases with no gene match: 20. The CDR3 reads CASSFSGAGGRGAGELFF. The DNA for the CDR3 is TGTGCCAGCTCCTTCTCGGGGGCGGGAGGACGAGGGGCCGGGGAGCTGTTTTTT.

The chain joins TRBV28 to TRBJ2-2; possibly TRBD1 or TRBD2 for D (5 bases each). The CDR3 loop spans 17 amino acids. Germline CDR1 reads MDHEN; CDR2 reads SYDVKM. V lost 5 bases to trimming and J lost 3 bases, with 19 bases between them. The CDR3 sequence: CASSIRGQGRDTGELFF. In DNA, the CDR3 is TGTGCCAGCAGTATCCGGGGCCAGGGAAGAGACACCGGGGAGCTGTTTTTT.

The gene calls are TRBV19 and TRBJ2-7, with D unclear. Germline V gene sequence: CDR1 LNHDA, CDR2 SQIVND (reference sequence). Trimming removed 0 bases at V and 2 bases at J, with 5 bases between. The CDR3 runs to 13 residues. The CDR3 loop is CASSIELPYEQYF. Here the CDR3 DNA reads TGTGCCAGTAGTATAGAACTCCCCTACGAGCAGTACTTC.

The chain combines TRBV28 with TRBJ2-1, with 9 bases aligning to TRBD2. CDR3 length equals 16 residues. V shed 1 base, J shed 0 bases, and the junction held 1 base outside the gene matches. Per germline, CDR1 MDHEN and CDR2 SYDVKM. The CDR3 spells CASSLYSGSSYNEQFF. The CDR3 coding sequence is TGTGCCAGCAGTTTATATAGCGGGAGCTCCTACAATGAGCAGTTCTTC.

The chain couples TRBV5-1 to TRBJ2-5; 9 bases match TRBD2. The J segment lost 3 bases and the V segment lost 0 bases, leaving 0 bases of the junction unmatched. The CDR3 loop spans 14 amino acids. Germline-derived CDR1 and CDR2 are SGHRS and YFSETQ. The CDR3 reads CASSLASGEETQYF. DNA for the CDR3: TGCGCCAGCAGCTTGGCTAGCGGGGAAGAGACCCAGTACTTC.

The rearrangement links TRBV15 to TRBJ2-5; D unresolved. Germline CDR1 is LNHNV and CDR2 is YYDKDF (reference sequence). CDR3 length: 14 amino acids. Trimming removed 0 bases from V and 5 bases from J, with 10 bases in between. CDR3 coding DNA: TGTGCCACCAGCAGAGATCTTACACGGGAGACCCAGTACTTC. Its translation is CATSRDLTRETQYF.